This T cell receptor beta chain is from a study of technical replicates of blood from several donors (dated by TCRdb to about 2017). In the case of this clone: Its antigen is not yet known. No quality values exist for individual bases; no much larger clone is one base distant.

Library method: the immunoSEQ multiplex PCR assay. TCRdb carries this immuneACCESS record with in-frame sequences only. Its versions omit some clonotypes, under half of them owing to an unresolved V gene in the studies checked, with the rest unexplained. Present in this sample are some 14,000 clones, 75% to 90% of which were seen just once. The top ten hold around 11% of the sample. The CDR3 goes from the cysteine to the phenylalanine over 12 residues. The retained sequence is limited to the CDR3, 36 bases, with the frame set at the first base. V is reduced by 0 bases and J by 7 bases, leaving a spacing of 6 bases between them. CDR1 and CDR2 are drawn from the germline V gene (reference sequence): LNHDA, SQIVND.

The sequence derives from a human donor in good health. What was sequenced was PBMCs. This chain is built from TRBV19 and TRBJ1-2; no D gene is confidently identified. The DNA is TGTGCCAGTAGTATAGACAGAATTGGCTACACCTTC. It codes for CASSIDRIGYTF.